This T cell receptor beta chain originates from a study of cytomegalovirus exposure and HLA in healthy donors. Study-wide results and limits: In the roughly 110 validation repertoires, about 94% of cluster scores exceeded 0, per a later analysis.

Concerning this clone itself: Its target is not known.

Measured with immunoSEQ multiplex PCR; TCRdb has only the in-frame clones, and not every one. The sample gives 100,000 or so clones, about 90% of which show up once; around 6% is in the top ten. This CDR3 spans 15 amino acids. The V gene lost 1 base and the J gene lost 1 base, with 10 bases spanning the gap. CDR1 and CDR2 (germline): MDHEN, SYDVKM. The source of this sequence is a man in his late teens or twenties in good health and CMV-seropositive. The sequenced sample consisted of PBMCs. This sequence joins TRBV28 and TRBJ1-1, with D unclear. The CDR3 DNA reads TGTGCCAGCAGTTTATTAAGGCGAGGGAACACTGAAGCTTTCTTT. Translating it yields CASSLLRRGNTEAFF.